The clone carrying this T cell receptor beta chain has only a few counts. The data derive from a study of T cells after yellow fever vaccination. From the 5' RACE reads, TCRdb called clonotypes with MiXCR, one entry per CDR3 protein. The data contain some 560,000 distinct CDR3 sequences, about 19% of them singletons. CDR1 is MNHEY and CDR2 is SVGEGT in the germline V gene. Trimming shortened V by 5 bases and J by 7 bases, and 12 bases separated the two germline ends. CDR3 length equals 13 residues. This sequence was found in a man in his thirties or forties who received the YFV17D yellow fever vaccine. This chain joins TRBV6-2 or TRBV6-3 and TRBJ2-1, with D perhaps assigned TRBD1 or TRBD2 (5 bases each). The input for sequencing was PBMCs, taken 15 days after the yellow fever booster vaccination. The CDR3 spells CASSRDPGNEQFF. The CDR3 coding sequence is TGTGCCAGCAGTCGGGACCCCGGGAATGAGCAGTTCTTC.